The clone carrying this T cell receptor beta chain showed up just once. Its antigen is as yet unknown. This sample stems from a study of shared clonotypes between healthy human individuals. Clones were sequenced by immunoSEQ multiplex PCR, and TCRdb holds only the in-frame ones, with some missing. This sample has over a million clones; 75% occur once, and the top ten carry around 1.5%. General study findings and limits: Sorted-subset sequencing was shown by rarefaction to be incomplete despite large depth.

This CDR3 is 17 amino acids long. Germline V lookup: CDR1 SGHRS, CDR2 YFSETQ. Trimming removed 4 bases from V and 3 bases from J, with 23 bases in between. Sequencing was done on a sample of memory CD4+ T cells sorted from blood. Subset here: CD45RA-negative fraction. The chain is built from TRBV5-1 and TRBJ2-7, with D perhaps matching TRBD1 or TRBD2 (5 bases each). The sequence was obtained from a man between 18 and 35 years old in good health. CDR3 in amino acids: CASSVRGTQNIVYEQYF. The CDR3 region has the DNA TGCGCCAGCAGCGTGAGAGGGACCCAGAATATAGTCTACGAGCAGTACTTC.